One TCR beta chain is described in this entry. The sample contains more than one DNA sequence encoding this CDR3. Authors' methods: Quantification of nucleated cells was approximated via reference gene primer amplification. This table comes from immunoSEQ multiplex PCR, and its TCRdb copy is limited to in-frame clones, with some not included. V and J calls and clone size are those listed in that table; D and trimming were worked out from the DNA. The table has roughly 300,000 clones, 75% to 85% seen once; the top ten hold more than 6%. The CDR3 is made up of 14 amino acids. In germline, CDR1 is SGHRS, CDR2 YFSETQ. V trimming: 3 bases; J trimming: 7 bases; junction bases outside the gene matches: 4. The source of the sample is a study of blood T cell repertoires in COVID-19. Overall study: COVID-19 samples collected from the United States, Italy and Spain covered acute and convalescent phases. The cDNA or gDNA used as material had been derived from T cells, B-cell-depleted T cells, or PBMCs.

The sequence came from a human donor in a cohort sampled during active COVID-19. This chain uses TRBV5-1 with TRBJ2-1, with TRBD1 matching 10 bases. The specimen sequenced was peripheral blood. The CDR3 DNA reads TGCGCCAGCAGCTCCGGGACAGGGGTAAATGAGCAGTTCTTC. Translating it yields CASSSGTGVNEQFF. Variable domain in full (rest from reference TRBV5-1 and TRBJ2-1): KAGVTQTPRYLIKTRGQQVTLSCSPISGHRSVSWYQQTPGQGLQFLFEYFSETQRNKGNFPGRFSGRQFSNSRSEMNVSTLELGDSALYLCASSSGTGVNEQFFGPGTRLTVL.